This T cell receptor beta chain is from a study of OX40 agonist ivuxolimab in advanced cancers. The wider study: It was permissible to have had prior anti-PD-1, anti-PD-L1 or anti-CTLA-4 therapy, and around 40% had some. Three individuals attained partial responses, comprising one hepatocellular carcinoma case and two cutaneous melanoma cases. General study points: Low clonal expansion, among the lowest seen, marked partial responders at 0.1-3.0 mg/kg.

The assay was immunoSEQ multiplex PCR, and TCRdb's table has in-frame clones only and misses some. Among 65,000 to 95,000 clones, around 90% were seen once, and the ten largest hold 6.2%. Excluded were patients having autoimmune disease history or systemic immunosuppression. Trimming shortened V by 4 bases and J by 9 bases, and 13 bases separated the two germline ends. The CDR3 contains 12 residues. Per germline, CDR1 SGDLS and CDR2 YYNGEE. This clone appeared a few times. Its target is not known. The sample consisted of CD4+ or CD8+ T cells sorted from blood, taken in a trial of the OX40 agonist ivuxolimab. The receptor comes from an adult with an advanced solid tumor such as melanoma, head and neck, liver or kidney cancer. The chain employs TRBV9 and TRBJ1-1, with D unclear. CDR3 sequence reads: CASSPHMDKAFF. CDR3 DNA: TGTGCCAGCAGCCCCCATATGGATAAAGCTTTCTTT.